This entry features one TCR gamma chain sequence. What it binds is unknown. This entry comes from a study of intestinal T cells in coeliac disease. LymphoTrack primers amplified TRG sequences from about 200 ng of biopsy DNA. TCRdb re-called the multiplex PCR reads using CATT. The sample shows under 1,500 gamma-chain clones, around 43% of them seen only once. Genomic DNA came from ten approximately 4.8-µm formalin-fixed paraffin-embedded scrolls per case. J gave up 2 bases and V 8 bases, and 16 bases lay outside the gene matches. This CDR3 is built from 16 residues. Points from the study as a whole: Repeated CDR3 amino acid sequences could not be told from PCR duplicates. Splitting by age did not yield significant classification despite group age differences. Degraded FFPE DNA template probably caused partial TCR sequence loss per sample. Leave-one-out accuracy for TRG clustering was reportedly less than 90%, training approximately 94%.

The sequencing input was a duodenal biopsy. V and J are TRGV10 and TRGJ1 or TRGJ2. TRGV10 is an ORF, with its function uncertain. The sequence was collected from a human donor with celiac disease. The DNA of the CDR3 is TGTGCTGCGTGGGATCGAGGGCGGGAGGATTATTATAAGAAACTCTTT. It codes for CAAWDRGREDYYKKLF.